Listed below are T cell receptor beta chains from one sample, sequenced in a study of blood T cell repertoires in COVID-19. The repertoire was sequenced with immunoSEQ multiplex PCR; TCRdb's copy has only in-frame clones and lacks some. The sample contains some 120,000 clones, around nine tenths of which appear only once. The sequenced material came from peripheral blood. The source of these receptors is a woman of 80 years or more with acute or convalescent COVID-19. The CDR3 runs from the conserved cysteine through the conserved F or W. The order of the fields is J gene, D gene, clone size, CDR3 length, V gene, CDR3 DNA, CDR3 protein. D genes are given only for firm matches. A clone size is listed for some rows: how often the clone was seen (once, few, many), or a class if it is expanded.

>TRBJ2-3|-|-|13|TRBV25-1
TGTGCCAGCGGCGCGCAGGGTTCGAATACGCAGTATTTT
CASGAQGSNTQYF
>TRBJ1-1|TRBD1|-|13|TRBV6-1
TGTGCCAGCAGTGAAACCACAGGGGGTCAAGCTTTCTTT
CASSETTGGQAFF
>TRBJ2-1|TRBD2|-|15|TRBV6-1
TGTGCCAGCAGTGAAAATAGCGGGGCATACAATGAGCAGTTCTTC
CASSENSGAYNEQFF
>TRBJ2-3|-|-|10|TRBV28
TGTGCCAGCAGTTCCCGGGGGCAGTATTTT
CASSSRGQYF
>TRBJ2-3|TRBD2|-|15|TRBV5-1
TGCGCCAGCAGCGTTAGCGGGGGGGTGGTCGATACGCAGTATTTT
CASSVSGGVVDTQYF
>TRBJ2-2|TRBD2|-|17|TRBV5-1
TGCGCCAGCAGCCGTAGGAGGCGGGAGGCCAACACCGGGGAGCTGTTTTTT
CASSRRRREANTGELFF
>TRBJ1-1|TRBD1|-|14|TRBV6-2/TRBV6-3
TGTGCCAGCAGTCGGGACAGGCAGAACACTGAAGCTTTCTTT
CASSRDRQNTEAFF
>TRBJ2-1|TRBD1|once|13|TRBV2
TGTGCCAGCAGTGAAGGGACAGGGACAACGGGGTTCTTC
CASSEGTGTTGFF
>TRBJ1-6|-|once|16|TRBV4-2
TGTGCCAGCAGCCAAGGGGGCCGCTCCTATAATTCACCCCTCCACTTT
CASSQGGRSYNSPLHF
>TRBJ2-3|-|-|16|TRBV15
TGTGCCACCAGCAGAGAAGGAAGCGGAAACACAGATACGCAGTATTTT
CATSREGSGNTDTQYF
>TRBJ2-1|-|-|15|TRBV3-1/TRBV3-2
TGTGCCAGCAGCCAATTGTTGTGGCAGACCGGGGAGCAGTTCTTC
CASSQLLWQTGEQFF
>TRBJ2-1|TRBD2|-|16|TRBV6-6
TGTGCCAGCAGACCCACGACTAGCGGCAACCGTAATGAGCAGTTCTTC
CASRPTTSGNRNEQFF
>TRBJ1-1|-|-|13|TRBV3-1/TRBV3-2
TGTGCCAGCAGCCAAATGGGGAGGGCTGAAGCTTTCTTT
CASSQMGRAEAFF
>TRBJ1-2|-|-|14|TRBV2
TGTGCCAGCAGTCCCGGGACACCTAACTATGGCTACACCTTC
CASSPGTPNYGYTF
>TRBJ1-1|-|-|15|TRBV28
TGTGCCAGCAGTGGGGGGATTAGGGCTGGCACTGAAGCTTTCTTT
CASSGGIRAGTEAFF
>TRBJ2-5|-|few|15|TRBV7-2
TGTGCCAGCAGCTTAGCTGGCGGGGCCCAAGAGACCCAGTACTTC
CASSLAGGAQETQYF
>TRBJ1-2|-|-|13|TRBV3-1/TRBV3-2
TGTGCCAGCAGCCAAGCCGGTGGCTATGGCTACACCTTC
CASSQAGGYGYTF
>TRBJ1-2|TRBD1|-|13|TRBV29-1
TGCAGCGCCGAGGACAGGGGCCACTATGGCTACACCTTC
CSAEDRGHYGYTF
>TRBJ2-3|TRBD2|-|16|TRBV3-1/TRBV3-2
TGTGCCAGCAGCCTACTGTCTAGCGGGAGCGCAGATACGCAGTATTTT
CASSLLSSGSADTQYF
>TRBJ1-3|-|-|14|TRBV11-3
TGTGCCAGCAAGACAGGCTCCTCTGGAAACACCATATATTTT
CASKTGSSGNTIYF
>TRBJ1-5|-|-|15|TRBV28
TGTGCCAGCAGCCACGGGACAACAAGCAATCAGCCCCAGCATTTT
CASSHGTTSNQPQHF
>TRBJ2-3|TRBD2|-|14|TRBV6-5
TGTGCCAGCAAAAGCGGGAGCTACACAGATACGCAGTATTTT
CASKSGSYTDTQYF
>TRBJ2-7|-|-|12|TRBV10-3
TGTGCCATCAGTGAAGGGGGCTACGAGCAGTACTTC
CAISEGGYEQYF
>TRBJ1-2|-|-|15|TRBV4-1
TGCGCCAGCAGCCAGGGCGGAGACTACGGCTATGGCTACACCTTC
CASSQGGDYGYGYTF
>TRBJ2-7|TRBD2|once|15|TRBV6-5
TGTGCCAGCAGTCCGGGGACTAGCGGGGGGGCTTCCAGTGACTTC
CASSPGTSGGASSDF
>TRBJ1-2|TRBD1|-|14|TRBV7-2
TGTGCCAGCAGCTTAGCTGACAGGGCTCGAGGCTACACCTTC
CASSLADRARGYTF
>TRBJ2-2|-|-|17|TRBV7-2
TGTGCCAGCAGCCCGGGGGTCTCCTTGGTAGGCACCGGGGAGCTGTTTTTT
CASSPGVSLVGTGELFF
>TRBJ1-1|TRBD1|once|13|TRBV29-1
TGCAGCGTAGAGACAGGGATGAACACTGAAGCTTTCTTT
CSVETGMNTEAFF
>TRBJ2-7|-|-|13|TRBV7-3
TGTGCCAGCAGCTTAGGGAGAGGCTACGAGCAGTACTTC
CASSLGRGYEQYF
>TRBJ2-2|-|-|18|TRBV7-3
TGTGCCAGCAGCCAAATCGGGCGGGGAGGAACGAACACCGGGGAGCTGTTTTTT
CASSQIGRGGTNTGELFF
>TRBJ2-1|-|-|12|TRBV5-3
TGTGCCAGAAGCCCGTTGGGAGTTGAGCAGTTCTTC
CARSPLGVEQFF
>TRBJ1-6|-|-|15|TRBV18
TGTGCCAGCTCACCAATCGGGGTCGGGAATTCACCCCTCCACTTT
CASSPIGVGNSPLHF
>TRBJ1-5|TRBD1|-|14|TRBV6-5
TGTGCCAGCAGTTCCACAGGGGGCAATCAGCCCCAGCATTTT
CASSSTGGNQPQHF
>TRBJ2-4|TRBD2|-|17|TRBV3-1/TRBV3-2
TGTGCCAGCAGCCAAGTATTTAGCGGAGGGGCGGGGGACATTCAGTACTTC
CASSQVFSGGAGDIQYF
>TRBJ2-3|TRBD2|once|19|TRBV19
TGTGCCAGTAGTACGGGACTAGCGGGAGTTGGTAGGTCCTCGGATACGCAGTATTTT
CASSTGLAGVGRSSDTQYF
>TRBJ1-3|TRBD1|-|17|TRBV18
TGTGCCAGCTCATCACGGACAGGAGTTACCGGGGCAAACACCATATATTTT
CASSSRTGVTGANTIYF
>TRBJ2-7|TRBD2|-|14|TRBV20-1
TGCAGTGCTAGTTCGGGACTAGCATCCTACGAGCAGTACTTC
CSASSGLASYEQYF
>TRBJ1-1|-|-|14|TRBV5-1
TGCGCCAGCAGCGCCCTACAGGGCCGGACTGAAGCTTTCTTT
CASSALQGRTEAFF
>TRBJ2-3|-|-|12|TRBV24-1
TGTGCCACCAGTGATGTGGGCAATACGCAGTATTTT
CATSDVGNTQYF
>TRBJ1-3|-|once|15|TRBV5-4
TGTGCCAGCAGCGCTTCCGGGGGGCCTGGAAACACCATATATTTT
CASSASGGPGNTIYF
>TRBJ1-3|-|-|17|TRBV7-8
TGTGCCAGCAGCAAAACCATCTGGACAGACTCTGGAAACACCATATATTTT
CASSKTIWTDSGNTIYF
>TRBJ1-5|TRBD1|-|14|TRBV28
TGTGCCAGCCGCGGGACAGGGAGCAATCAGCCCCAGCATTTT
CASRGTGSNQPQHF
>TRBJ1-6|-|-|14|TRBV10-3
TGTGCCATCAGTGAATTCCAGGATAGTGCACCCCTCCACTTT
CAISEFQDSAPLHF